This T cell receptor beta chain was obtained from a study of vaccination and CD4 T cells after COVID-19. The treatment: approximately 10-day PBMC culture with coronavirus spike peptide pools or control peptides (ViraFEST assay). IL-2 at roughly 10 IU/ml and peptide pools at roughly 11 ug/ml were added to PBMCs cultured at a few million per well. The assay that was used to sequence DNA from cultured CD4+ T cells was the Oncomine TCR Beta short-read assay. TCRdb re-analysed the PCR reads in MiXCR, keeping a single row per CDR3 protein. Of more than 15,000 distinct CDR3 sequences listed, around 45% are singletons. Germline V CDR1 and CDR2: SGHTA, FQGTGA. Trimming removed 4 bases at V and 8 bases at J, with 20 bases between. The CDR3 runs to 15 residues. Overall study findings and caveats: Counts of SARS-CoV-2-reactive clonotypes had a median that went from around 20 to 38, a nonsignificant change.

Notes on this clonotype: The antigen remains undetermined.

The sequencing input was CD4+ T cells from blood, cultured in vitro. The chain is built from TRBV7-3 and TRBJ1-2; D ambiguous. The clonotype was recovered from a human donor who had recovered from COVID-19. CDR3 sequence reads: CASSSGANQAAGYTF. CDR3 coding DNA: TGTGCCAGCAGCTCCGGTGCCAACCAAGCAGCCGGCTACACCTTC.